The rows below give T cell receptor beta chains drawn from one sample of a study of blood T cell repertoires in COVID-19. Sequencing used immunoSEQ multiplex PCR; TCRdb keeps in-frame clones, though not all of them. The sample lists a few hundred thousand clones; approximately 86% were seen once. Sequenced sample: PBMCs or T cells enriched from blood (not recorded which). The receptor source for this set is a woman aged 25-40 years who had been exposed to COVID-19. Each CDR3 is given without its conserved first and last residue. Each record gives: D gene, J gene, V gene, CDR3 length, CDR3 protein. The D gene is left open where the match is weak.

d_call: TRBD2; j_call: TRBJ2-1; v_call: TRBV7-9; cdr3_length: 13; cdr3_aa: ASSRSGGPVNEQF
d_call: TRBD1; j_call: TRBJ1-2; v_call: TRBV19; cdr3_length: 13; cdr3_aa: ASMVPGTGDYGYT
d_call: -; j_call: TRBJ1-4; v_call: TRBV5-1; cdr3_length: 12; cdr3_aa: ASSLEGGVEKLF
d_call: -; j_call: TRBJ2-7; v_call: TRBV5-4; cdr3_length: 11; cdr3_aa: ASSANRVNEQY
d_call: TRBD1; j_call: TRBJ1-4; v_call: TRBV27; cdr3_length: 14; cdr3_aa: ASSTETGTGFEKLF
d_call: -; j_call: TRBJ1-2; v_call: TRBV2; cdr3_length: 13; cdr3_aa: ASSEARQPPYGYT
d_call: -; j_call: TRBJ2-2; v_call: TRBV20-1; cdr3_length: 9; cdr3_aa: SARGTGELF
d_call: TRBD1; j_call: TRBJ1-2; v_call: TRBV5-1; cdr3_length: 14; cdr3_aa: ASSPWDRSLSYGYT
d_call: TRBD1; j_call: TRBJ2-3; v_call: TRBV5-8; cdr3_length: 14; cdr3_aa: ASSPRGTGGADTQY
d_call: TRBD1; j_call: TRBJ2-3; v_call: TRBV7-2; cdr3_length: 13; cdr3_aa: ASSLVVQGADTQY
d_call: -; j_call: TRBJ2-3; v_call: TRBV5-1; cdr3_length: 13; cdr3_aa: ASSLGQSRTDTQY
d_call: TRBD1; j_call: TRBJ2-1; v_call: TRBV7-3; cdr3_length: 13; cdr3_aa: ASSFRDSTYNEQF
d_call: -; j_call: TRBJ1-5; v_call: TRBV2; cdr3_length: 11; cdr3_aa: ASSEEEDQPQH
d_call: TRBD2; j_call: TRBJ2-2; v_call: TRBV5-5; cdr3_length: 13; cdr3_aa: ASSPRGGDTGELF
d_call: -; j_call: TRBJ2-5; v_call: TRBV15; cdr3_length: 13; cdr3_aa: ATSRDRRPEGTQY
d_call: -; j_call: TRBJ1-5; v_call: TRBV19; cdr3_length: 13; cdr3_aa: ASTSGRGRNQPQH
d_call: -; j_call: TRBJ1-4; v_call: TRBV7-9; cdr3_length: 13; cdr3_aa: ASSSQGIANEKLF
d_call: TRBD1; j_call: TRBJ1-6; v_call: TRBV7-8; cdr3_length: 13; cdr3_aa: ASSSRTGDSSPLH
d_call: -; j_call: TRBJ2-7; v_call: TRBV5-5; cdr3_length: 12; cdr3_aa: ASSTNRVAYEQY
d_call: -; j_call: TRBJ2-7; v_call: TRBV3-1/TRBV3-2; cdr3_length: 11; cdr3_aa: ASSLQTAPVYY
d_call: -; j_call: TRBJ1-1; v_call: TRBV7-8; cdr3_length: 11; cdr3_aa: ASSFGLNTEAF
d_call: TRBD2; j_call: TRBJ2-2; v_call: TRBV4-2; cdr3_length: 13; cdr3_aa: ASSPGLGNTGELF
d_call: -; j_call: TRBJ2-5; v_call: TRBV27; cdr3_length: 13; cdr3_aa: ASSPRRGSQETQY
d_call: -; j_call: TRBJ2-2; v_call: TRBV14; cdr3_length: 13; cdr3_aa: ASSQDLARAGELF
d_call: -; j_call: TRBJ2-7; v_call: TRBV6-5; cdr3_length: 11; cdr3_aa: ASRRPGAYEQY
d_call: TRBD1; j_call: TRBJ1-1; v_call: TRBV3-1/TRBV3-2; cdr3_length: 12; cdr3_aa: ASSLQGAQTEAF
d_call: TRBD1; j_call: TRBJ1-2; v_call: TRBV27; cdr3_length: 13; cdr3_aa: ASSFGTGGIDGYT
d_call: TRBD1; j_call: TRBJ2-3; v_call: TRBV29-1; cdr3_length: 11; cdr3_aa: STGTGLTDTQY
d_call: TRBD1; j_call: TRBJ1-6; v_call: TRBV11-2; cdr3_length: 14; cdr3_aa: ASSRPGQQYNSPLH
d_call: -; j_call: TRBJ2-2; v_call: TRBV11-3; cdr3_length: 14; cdr3_aa: ASSQGVVSGTGELF
d_call: -; j_call: TRBJ1-1; v_call: TRBV10-3; cdr3_length: 13; cdr3_aa: AIRGDPGDNTEAF
d_call: TRBD1; j_call: TRBJ2-7; v_call: TRBV2; cdr3_length: 13; cdr3_aa: ASGSLHRGSNEQY
d_call: -; j_call: TRBJ1-5; v_call: TRBV6-5; cdr3_length: 13; cdr3_aa: ASSAGGAGNQPQH
d_call: -; j_call: TRBJ2-1; v_call: TRBV5-1; cdr3_length: 17; cdr3_aa: ASSQGRRTTSLPYNEQF
d_call: -; j_call: TRBJ2-7; v_call: TRBV19; cdr3_length: 12; cdr3_aa: ASSNQGSSYEQY
d_call: -; j_call: TRBJ2-2; v_call: TRBV7-3; cdr3_length: 14; cdr3_aa: ASSLTPRSHTGELF
d_call: -; j_call: TRBJ2-7; v_call: TRBV3-1/TRBV3-2; cdr3_length: 11; cdr3_aa: ASSQTTAYEQY
d_call: TRBD1; j_call: TRBJ2-6; v_call: TRBV10-1; cdr3_length: 15; cdr3_aa: ASILRTGGPGANVLT
d_call: -; j_call: TRBJ1-5; v_call: TRBV19; cdr3_length: 12; cdr3_aa: ASSITGQGAPQH
d_call: -; j_call: TRBJ1-1; v_call: TRBV24-1; cdr3_length: 11; cdr3_aa: ATSNRMNTEAF
d_call: -; j_call: TRBJ2-7; v_call: TRBV3-1/TRBV3-2; cdr3_length: 13; cdr3_aa: ASSKQTGPSYEQY
d_call: -; j_call: TRBJ1-2; v_call: TRBV10-3; cdr3_length: 12; cdr3_aa: ATSMLDRHYGYT
d_call: -; j_call: TRBJ2-4; v_call: TRBV4-1; cdr3_length: 12; cdr3_aa: ASSQEEGPNIQY
d_call: -; j_call: TRBJ2-3; v_call: TRBV3-1/TRBV3-2; cdr3_length: 14; cdr3_aa: ASSQETRFSTDTQY
d_call: -; j_call: TRBJ1-5; v_call: TRBV30; cdr3_length: 12; cdr3_aa: AWSIPRGNQPQH
d_call: -; j_call: TRBJ2-7; v_call: TRBV6-5; cdr3_length: 10; cdr3_aa: ASSSGSYEQY
d_call: -; j_call: TRBJ2-3; v_call: TRBV6-5; cdr3_length: 12; cdr3_aa: ASSYGGEADTQY
d_call: TRBD1; j_call: TRBJ1-2; v_call: TRBV19; cdr3_length: 11; cdr3_aa: ASSIGQGYGYT
d_call: TRBD2; j_call: TRBJ2-3; v_call: TRBV28; cdr3_length: 14; cdr3_aa: ASSSPSGGHTDTQY
d_call: -; j_call: TRBJ1-6; v_call: TRBV18; cdr3_length: 16; cdr3_aa: ASSPLQGLTTYNSPLH
d_call: -; j_call: TRBJ2-1; v_call: TRBV24-1; cdr3_length: 13; cdr3_aa: ATSDLRRADNEQF
d_call: TRBD2; j_call: TRBJ2-5; v_call: TRBV19; cdr3_length: 13; cdr3_aa: ASSRTSGPQETQY
d_call: TRBD1; j_call: TRBJ2-7; v_call: TRBV28; cdr3_length: 11; cdr3_aa: ASSSGGQYEQY
d_call: -; j_call: TRBJ1-2; v_call: TRBV2; cdr3_length: 16; cdr3_aa: ASSSPTVGAGGNYGYT
d_call: TRBD1; j_call: TRBJ2-5; v_call: TRBV11-2; cdr3_length: 12; cdr3_aa: ASSPRGFQETQY